The entry below describes one T cell receptor beta chain. The antigen it recognizes is unknown. The input lacks base qualities; no much larger clone sits a single base away. Receptor libraries were prepared by the immunoSEQ multiplex PCR assay. TCR beta CDR3 sequencing was performed on DNA from the cultured, isolated CD4+ T cells. Per the source publication's procedure: Non-productive TCR sequences were removed, reads were trimmed to the CDR3 region, and CDR3s of at least 7 amino acids were retained. Antigen-specific clonotypes were identified using the MANAFEST web app by comparison of expansion in peptide wells against reference cultures. To count as positive, a clone had to show expansion at FDR<0.05 compared with the reference and with all other wells, an odds ratio above 5, and a frequency above 0.1% in two replicate wells. Clonotypes significantly expanded in SARS-CoV-2 spike wells and in at least one common cold coronavirus spike condition were defined as cross-reactive. CDR3 similarity was assessed by Levenshtein distance using the stringdist R package, and unrooted trees were constructed with ape in R 3.6.1. The clones in this table, taken by TCRdb from immuneACCESS, are in-frame only. Not every clone is retained; where verified, under half of the shortfall comes from an unresolved V gene, and the cause of the rest is unknown. V, J and clone size are taken as reported in that table, and D and trimming were inferred from the DNA itself. For this sample there are about 50,000 clones; approximately 80% appear just once. Together, the top ten hold approximately 3% of the sample.

After less than eleven days of culture, CD4+ T cells were isolated with the EasySep CD4+ T cell isolation kit. The absence of prior SARS-CoV-2 infection in healthy vaccine recipients was confirmed by negative nucleocapsid antibodies before and after vaccination. On days 3 and 7, half of the culture medium was replaced with fresh IL-2-containing medium. Unless noted otherwise, every peptide stimulation condition was grown in triplicate wells. Using Ficoll-Paque Plus gradient centrifugation, PBMC were separated from whole blood and then either used fresh or cryopreserved at -140C. The QIAamp micro DNA kit was used to extract genomic DNA from the cultured CD4+ T cells. Trimming accounts for 0 bases at V and 6 bases at J, while the number of junction bases matched to no gene is 8. Inclusive of the bounding cysteine and phenylalanine, the CDR3 is 17 residues long. Only the CDR3 DNA stays, 51 bases, in frame from base 1. CDR1 and CDR2, looked up from the germline V gene, are SGDLS and YYNGEE.

The data were obtained in a study of vaccination effects on CD4 cells after COVID-19 (dated by TCRdb to between 2021 and 2023). A note on the overall study: In the ViraFEST assay, PBMC were stimulated with viral peptide pools, and antigen-specific CD4+ T cell clonotypes were then identified by expansion using TCR sequencing. The Oncomine TCR Beta short-read assay on an Illumina iSeq 100 was used to sequence cultures from other donors in the study. Approximately 2 million PBMC per well were cultured with 9 to 10 ug/ml peptides in IMDM containing approximately 4.7% human AB serum, around 9.7 IU/ml IL-2 and gentamicin. Each participant received two doses of an mRNA SARS-CoV-2 vaccine, either BNT162b2 or mRNA-1273. A total of some eleven COVID-19 convalescent patients and a handful of SARS-CoV-2-naive healthy vaccine recipients were included in the full study. In both COVID-19 convalescent patients and infection-naive vaccine recipients, the study compared SARS-CoV-2 spike-specific CD4+ TCR repertoires from before mRNA vaccination with those from after it.

The paper's findings and limits, for the study overall: In healthy vaccine recipients, vaccine-induced clones were almost all SARS-CoV-2 mono-reactive, with only 1 of 255 being cross-reactive with common cold coronaviruses. Limitations of the study were the small number of convalescent patients and the absence of early post-infection timepoints. At late post-vaccination timepoints, both infection-induced and vaccine-induced clones showed marked clonal contraction, consistent with waning T cell responses.

This receptor chain uses TRBV9 and TRBJ2-1; 11 middle bases align to TRBD1. The sequence was collected from a human donor who received a COVID-19 vaccine. The sequencing here drew on CD4+ T cells from PBMCs cultured without peptide, taken before COVID-19 vaccination. Here is the DNA: TGTGCCAGCAGCGTAGTTGAAAGGGGGACAGGGGGCAATGAGCAGTTCTTC. The translation is CASSVVERGTGGNEQFF.